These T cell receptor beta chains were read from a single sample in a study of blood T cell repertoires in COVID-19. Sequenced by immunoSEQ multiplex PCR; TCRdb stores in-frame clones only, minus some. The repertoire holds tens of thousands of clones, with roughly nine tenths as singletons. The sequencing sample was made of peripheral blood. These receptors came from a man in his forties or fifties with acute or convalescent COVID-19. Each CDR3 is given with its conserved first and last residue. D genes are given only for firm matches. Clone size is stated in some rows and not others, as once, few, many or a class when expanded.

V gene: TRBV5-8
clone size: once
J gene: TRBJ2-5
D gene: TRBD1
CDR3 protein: CASSLGRDRIRETQYF
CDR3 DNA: TGTGCCAGCAGCTTGGGTCGGGACAGGATAAGAGAGACCCAGTACTTC

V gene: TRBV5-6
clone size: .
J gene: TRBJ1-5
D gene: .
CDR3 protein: CASSLGGGSNQPQHF
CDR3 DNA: TGTGCCAGCAGCTTGGGTGGGGGGAGCAATCAGCCCCAGCATTTT

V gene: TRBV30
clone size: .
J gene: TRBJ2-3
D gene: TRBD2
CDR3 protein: CAWKKRGGRDTQYF
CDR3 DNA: TGTGCCTGGAAAAAACGGGGGGGCCGGGATACGCAGTATTTT

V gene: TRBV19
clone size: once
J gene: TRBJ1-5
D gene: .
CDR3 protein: CASSMASNQPQHF
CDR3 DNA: TGTGCCAGTAGTATGGCTAGCAATCAGCCCCAGCATTTT

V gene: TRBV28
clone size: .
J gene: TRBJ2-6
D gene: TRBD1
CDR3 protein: CASRDRDIFLGSGANVLTF
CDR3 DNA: TGTGCCAGCCGTGACAGGGACATTTTTTTGGGGTCTGGGGCCAACGTCCTGACTTTC

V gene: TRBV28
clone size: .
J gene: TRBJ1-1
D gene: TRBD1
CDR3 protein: CASTPGQLTEAFF
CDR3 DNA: TGTGCCAGCACCCCGGGACAGCTCACTGAAGCTTTCTTT

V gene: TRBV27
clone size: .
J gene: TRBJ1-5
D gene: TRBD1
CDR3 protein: CASSRTGGNQPQHF
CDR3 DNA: TGTGCCAGCAGTAGGACAGGAGGCAATCAGCCCCAGCATTTT

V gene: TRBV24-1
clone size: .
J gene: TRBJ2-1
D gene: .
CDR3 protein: CATSMPGRNEQFF
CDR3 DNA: TGTGCCACCAGTATGCCCGGTCGGAATGAGCAGTTCTTC

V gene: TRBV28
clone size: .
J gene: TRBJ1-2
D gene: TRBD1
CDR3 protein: CASSPPGTGAPWGYTF
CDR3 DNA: TGTGCCAGCAGTCCTCCCGGGACAGGGGCCCCGTGGGGCTACACCTTC

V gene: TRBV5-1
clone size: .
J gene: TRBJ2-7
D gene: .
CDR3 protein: CASSSGTWDYEQYF
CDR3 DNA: TGCGCCAGCAGCTCCGGGACTTGGGACTACGAGCAGTACTTC

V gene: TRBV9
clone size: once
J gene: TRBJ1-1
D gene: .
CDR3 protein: CASSSHLEENTEAFF
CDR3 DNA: TGTGCCAGCAGCTCCCACCTCGAGGAGAACACTGAAGCTTTCTTT

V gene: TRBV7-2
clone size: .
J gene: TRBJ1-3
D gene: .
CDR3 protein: CASSPQGSIGNTIYF
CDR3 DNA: TGTGCCAGCAGCCCACAGGGCTCAATTGGAAACACCATATATTTT

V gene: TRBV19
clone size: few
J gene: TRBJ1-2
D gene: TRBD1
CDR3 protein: CASSPGQVYGYTF
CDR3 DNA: TGTGCCAGTAGTCCCGGACAGGTCTATGGCTACACCTTC

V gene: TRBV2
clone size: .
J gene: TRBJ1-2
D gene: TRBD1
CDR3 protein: CASSSDRGGYTF
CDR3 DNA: TGTGCCAGCAGTTCGGACAGGGGGGGCTACACCTTC

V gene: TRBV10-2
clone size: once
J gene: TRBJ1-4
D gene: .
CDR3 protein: CASSRNEKLFF
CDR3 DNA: TGCGCCAGCTCGCGGAATGAAAAACTGTTTTTT

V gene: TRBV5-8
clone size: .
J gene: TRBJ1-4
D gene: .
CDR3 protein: CASSFQIATNEKLFF
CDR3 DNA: TGTGCCAGCAGCTTCCAGATTGCAACTAATGAAAAACTGTTTTTT

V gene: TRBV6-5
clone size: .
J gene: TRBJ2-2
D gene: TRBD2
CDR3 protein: CASSYGLAGNTGELFF
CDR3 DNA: TGTGCCAGCAGTTACGGACTAGCGGGGAACACCGGGGAGCTGTTTTTT

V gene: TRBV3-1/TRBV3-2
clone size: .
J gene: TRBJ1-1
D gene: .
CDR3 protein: CASSQDRRRNTEAFF
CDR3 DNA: TGTGCCAGCAGCCAAGACAGAAGGAGGAACACTGAAGCTTTCTTT

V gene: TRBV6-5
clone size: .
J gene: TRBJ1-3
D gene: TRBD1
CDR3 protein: CASRPQGHAGNTIYF
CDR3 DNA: TGTGCCAGCAGACCACAGGGGCACGCTGGAAACACCATATATTTT

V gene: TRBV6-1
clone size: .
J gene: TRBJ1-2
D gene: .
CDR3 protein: CASSEAEGGYTF
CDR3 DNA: TGTGCCAGCAGTGAAGCGGAGGGTGGCTACACCTTC

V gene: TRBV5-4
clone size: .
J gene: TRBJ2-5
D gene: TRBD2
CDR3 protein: CASSLNGREETQYF
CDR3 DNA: TGTGCCAGCAGCCTAAACGGGAGGGAAGAGACCCAGTACTTC

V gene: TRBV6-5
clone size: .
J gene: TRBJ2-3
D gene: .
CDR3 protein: CASSLGGTGTDTQYF
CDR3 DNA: TGTGCCAGCAGTTTGGGAGGCACAGGCACAGATACGCAGTATTTT

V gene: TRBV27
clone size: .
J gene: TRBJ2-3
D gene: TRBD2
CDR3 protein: CASSLGTSGGITDTQYF
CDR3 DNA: TGTGCCAGCAGTTTAGGGACTAGCGGGGGGATCACAGATACGCAGTATTTT

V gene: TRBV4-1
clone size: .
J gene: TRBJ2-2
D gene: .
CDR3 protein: CASSQDHESGELFF
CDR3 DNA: TGCGCCAGCAGCCAAGATCATGAGTCCGGGGAGCTGTTTTTT

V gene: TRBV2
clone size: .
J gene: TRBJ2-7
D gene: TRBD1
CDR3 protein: CASTNDRDRGRRSDDEQYF
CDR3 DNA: TGTGCCAGCACTAACGACCGGGACAGGGGCCGCAGATCCGACGACGAGCAGTACTTC

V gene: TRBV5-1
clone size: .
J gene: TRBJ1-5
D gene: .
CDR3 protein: CASSLGGEVNQPQHF
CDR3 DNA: TGCGCCAGCAGCTTGGGAGGGGAGGTTAATCAGCCCCAGCATTTT

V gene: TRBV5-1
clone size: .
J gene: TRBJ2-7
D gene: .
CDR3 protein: CASSPTESSYEQYF
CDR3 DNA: TGCGCCAGCAGCCCGACTGAGAGCTCCTACGAGCAGTACTTC

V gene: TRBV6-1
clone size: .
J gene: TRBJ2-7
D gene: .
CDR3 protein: CASSEVKLSYEQYF
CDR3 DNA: TGTGCCAGCAGTGAAGTTAAGCTGTCCTACGAGCAGTACTTC

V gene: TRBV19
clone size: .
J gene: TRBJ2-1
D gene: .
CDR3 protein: CASSIDGAGLPYNEQFF
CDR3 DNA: TGTGCCAGTAGTATCGATGGAGCGGGCCTACCCTACAATGAGCAGTTCTTC

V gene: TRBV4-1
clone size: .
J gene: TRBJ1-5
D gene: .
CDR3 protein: CASSQGYSGNQPQHF
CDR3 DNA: TGCGCCAGCAGCCAAGGATATTCAGGGAATCAGCCCCAGCATTTT

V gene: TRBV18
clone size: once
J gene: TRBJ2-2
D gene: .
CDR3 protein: CASSPGVTGELFF
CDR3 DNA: TGTGCCAGCTCACCAGGAGTCACCGGGGAGCTGTTTTTT

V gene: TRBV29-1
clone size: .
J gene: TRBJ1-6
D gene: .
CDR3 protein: CSVETGSNSPLHF
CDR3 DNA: TGCAGCGTTGAAACAGGGTCGAATTCACCCCTCCACTTT

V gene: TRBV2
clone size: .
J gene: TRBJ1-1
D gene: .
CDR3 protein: CASSLDRTTEAFF
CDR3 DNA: TGTGCCAGCAGTCTTGACAGGACCACTGAAGCTTTCTTT

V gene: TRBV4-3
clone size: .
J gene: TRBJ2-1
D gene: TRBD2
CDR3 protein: CASSQAAGNEQFF
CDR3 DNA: TGCGCCAGCAGCCAAGCAGCGGGGAATGAGCAGTTCTTC

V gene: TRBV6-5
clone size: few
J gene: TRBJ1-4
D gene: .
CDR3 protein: CASSYRRGNEKLFF
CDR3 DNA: TGTGCCAGCAGTTACCGCAGGGGAAACGAAAAACTGTTTTTT

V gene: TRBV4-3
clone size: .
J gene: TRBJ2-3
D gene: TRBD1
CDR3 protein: CASSQDAGTGFVTDTQYF
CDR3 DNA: TGCGCCAGCAGCCAAGACGCCGGGACAGGGTTCGTAACCGATACGCAGTATTTT

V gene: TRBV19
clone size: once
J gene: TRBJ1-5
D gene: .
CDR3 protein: CASSPRDIHSSNQPQHF
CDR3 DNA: TGTGCCAGTTCACCACGGGACATACATTCTAGCAATCAGCCCCAGCATTTT

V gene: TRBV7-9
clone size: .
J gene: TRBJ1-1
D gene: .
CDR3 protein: CASSLSGGTEAFF
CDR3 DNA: TGTGCCAGCAGCTTGTCGGGGGGCACTGAAGCTTTCTTT

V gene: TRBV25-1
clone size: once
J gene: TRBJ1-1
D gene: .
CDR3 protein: CASSKGVGGTEAFF
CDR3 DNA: TGTGCCAGCTCGAAGGGGGTTGGTGGAACTGAAGCTTTCTTT

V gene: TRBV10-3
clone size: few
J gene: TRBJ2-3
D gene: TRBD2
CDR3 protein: CAISLAGGQDTQYF
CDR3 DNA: TGTGCCATCAGTCTAGCGGGGGGGCAAGATACGCAGTATTTT

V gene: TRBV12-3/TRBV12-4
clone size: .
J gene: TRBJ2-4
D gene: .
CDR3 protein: CASFERGGSIQYF
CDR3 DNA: TGTGCCAGCTTTGAAAGGGGGGGAAGCATTCAGTACTTC

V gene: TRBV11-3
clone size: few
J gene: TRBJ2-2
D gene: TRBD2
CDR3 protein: CASSLGSWAGDTGELFF
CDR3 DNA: TGTGCCAGCAGCTTAGGGTCTTGGGCGGGAGACACCGGGGAGCTGTTTTTT

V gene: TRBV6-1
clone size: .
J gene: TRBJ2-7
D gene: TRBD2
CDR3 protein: CASMGGGAPYEQYF
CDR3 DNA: TGTGCCAGCATGGGGGGAGGGGCCCCCTACGAGCAGTACTTC

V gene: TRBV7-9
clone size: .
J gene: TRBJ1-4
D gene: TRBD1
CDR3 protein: CASSLERSGTGNGKLFF
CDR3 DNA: TGTGCCAGCAGCTTAGAACGCTCCGGGACAGGGAATGGAAAACTGTTTTTT